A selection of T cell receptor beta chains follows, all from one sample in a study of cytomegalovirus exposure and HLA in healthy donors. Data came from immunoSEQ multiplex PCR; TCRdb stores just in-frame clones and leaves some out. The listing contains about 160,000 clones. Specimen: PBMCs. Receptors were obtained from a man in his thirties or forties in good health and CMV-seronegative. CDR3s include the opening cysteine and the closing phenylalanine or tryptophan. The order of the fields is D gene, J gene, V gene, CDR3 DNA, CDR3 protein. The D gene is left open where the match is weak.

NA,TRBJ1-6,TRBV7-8,TGTGCCAGCAGCAGGTTGACAGTTGGGAATTCACCCCTCCACTTT,CASSRLTVGNSPLHF
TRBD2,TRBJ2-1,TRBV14,TGTGCCAGCAGCCAAGCGGGAGGGAATGAGCAGTTCTTC,CASSQAGGNEQFF
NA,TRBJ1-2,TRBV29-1,TGCAGCGTCCGAGGGGGTAACTATGGCTACACCTTC,CSVRGGNYGYTF
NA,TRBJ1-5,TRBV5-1,TGCGCCAGCAGCCCGCTGGGGGGACCCGCTCAGCCCCAGCATTTT,CASSPLGGPAQPQHF
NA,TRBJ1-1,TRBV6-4,TGTGCCAGCAGTGACTCGCCAGGGGCGCTTACTGAAGCTTTCTTT,CASSDSPGALTEAFF
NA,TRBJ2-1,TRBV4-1,TGCGCCAGCAGCCCCTCGCCAGCGGGCTCGACGAGAAATGAGCAGTTCTTC,CASSPSPAGSTRNEQFF
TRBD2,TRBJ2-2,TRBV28,TGTGCCAGCAGCCCTACCCTTAGCGGGGATTTTAACACCGGGGAGCTGTTTTTT,CASSPTLSGDFNTGELFF
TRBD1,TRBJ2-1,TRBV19,TGTGCCAGTAGTACTCAGGGGGCCCCCTCCTACAATGAGCAGTTCTTC,CASSTQGAPSYNEQFF
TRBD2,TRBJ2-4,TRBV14,TGTGCCAGCAGCCGCATTACGGGACTAGCGGGAGGGTCAGGTGGAAACATTCAGTACTTC,CASSRITGLAGGSGGNIQYF
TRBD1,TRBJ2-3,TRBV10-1,TGCGCCAGCGGACAGGGGATTCGAAATACGCAGTATTTT,CASGQGIRNTQYF
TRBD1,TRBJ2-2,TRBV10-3,TGTGCCATCAGGGGACAGGGCGTCACCGGGGAGCTGTTTTTT,CAIRGQGVTGELFF
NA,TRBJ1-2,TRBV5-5,TGTGCCAGCAGCTCCCTAGACGGCTATGGCTACACCTTC,CASSSLDGYGYTF
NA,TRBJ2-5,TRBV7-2,TGTGCCAGCAGTTCGCGGAACGAAGAGACCCAGTACTTC,CASSSRNEETQYF
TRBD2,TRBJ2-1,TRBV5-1,TGCGCCAGCAGCCGGACTAGCGGGAGCAATGAGCAGTTCTTC,CASSRTSGSNEQFF
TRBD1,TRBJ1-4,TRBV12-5,TGTGCTAGTGGTACTAGGACAGGGCCTAATGAAAAACTGTTTTTT,CASGTRTGPNEKLFF
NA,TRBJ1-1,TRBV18,TGTGCCAGCTCACCACCGAATCAGGGGAACACTGAAGCTTTCTTT,CASSPPNQGNTEAFF
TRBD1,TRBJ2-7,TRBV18,TGTGCCAGCTCATTAGCTCGGGACAGGGTGTCCTACGAGCAGTACTTC,CASSLARDRVSYEQYF
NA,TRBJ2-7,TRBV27,TGTGCCAGCAGTCGTACAGGGATTTCCTACGAGCAGTACTTC,CASSRTGISYEQYF
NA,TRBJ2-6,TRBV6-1,TGTGCCAGCAGAGAAATGCCAGGGGCTGGGGCCAACGTCCTGACTTTC,CASREMPGAGANVLTF
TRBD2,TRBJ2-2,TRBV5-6,TGTGCCAGCAGCTCTAGCGGGAGGGTTACCGGGGAGCTGTTTTTT,CASSSSGRVTGELFF
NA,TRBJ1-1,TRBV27,TGTGCCAGCTCCATTGGAGGATTGAACACTGAAGCTTTCTTT,CASSIGGLNTEAFF
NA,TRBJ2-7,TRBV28,TGTGCCAGCAGTTTAATTGGAGGGTCCTACGAGCAGTACTTC,CASSLIGGSYEQYF
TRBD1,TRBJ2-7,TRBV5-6,TGTGCCAGCAGCTTTCGCTACAGGGGCAACGAGCAGTACTTC,CASSFRYRGNEQYF
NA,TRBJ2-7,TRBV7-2,TGTGCCAGCAGCTTAGCGGAGAGTCGGGGGTCCTACGAGCAGTACTTC,CASSLAESRGSYEQYF
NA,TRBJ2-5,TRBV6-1,TGTGCCAGCCAGGACAGTCTGAGTCCAAGGACCCAGTACTTC,CASQDSLSPRTQYF
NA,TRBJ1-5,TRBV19,TGTGCCAGTAGTTGGCAGGGAGGGAATCAGCCCCAGCATTTT,CASSWQGGNQPQHF
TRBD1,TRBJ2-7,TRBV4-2,TGTGCCAGCAGCCAAGCTCAGGGGGACGAGCAGTACTTC,CASSQAQGDEQYF
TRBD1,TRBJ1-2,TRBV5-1,TGCGCCAGCAGCTTGGACAGGGGGGAAGTTGGCTACACCTTC,CASSLDRGEVGYTF
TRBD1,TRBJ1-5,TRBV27,TGTGCCAGCAGTTCAACCGGGACAGGGGGGGCTCAGCCCCAGCATTTT,CASSSTGTGGAQPQHF
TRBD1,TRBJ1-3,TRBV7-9,TGTGCCAGCAGCTCGACAGGGGGCGGAAACACCATATATTTT,CASSSTGGGNTIYF
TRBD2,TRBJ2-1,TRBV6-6,TGTGCCAGCATCGGCAGGGCTAGCGGCAAAGGGGAGCAGTTCTTC,CASIGRASGKGEQFF